These 17 T cell receptor beta chains came from one sample sequenced in a study of T cell responses to AZD1222 COVID-19 vaccine. The assay was immunoSEQ multiplex PCR, and TCRdb's table has in-frame clones only and misses some. The sample shows about 110,000 clones, roughly 93% of them seen only once. Sequenced here: peripheral blood, sampled 28 days after the second AZD1222 dose. Receptor source: an adult who received the AZD1222 COVID-19 vaccine.

This chain links TRBV18 with TRBJ1-1; D uncertain. The CDR3 spans 12 residues. Germline loops: CDR1 KGHSH, CDR2 LQKENI. The V gene lost 3 bases and the J gene lost 8 bases, with 10 bases spanning the gap. The CDR3 bases are TGTGCCAGCTCACCCCCGACGGGGGAAGCTTTCTTT. This translates into CASSPPTGEAFF.

CDR3 bases: TGTGCCAGCAGTGTAAAGCCAGTCCGGAACACTGAAGCTTTCTTT. Translating gives CASSVKPVRNTEAFF. The chain is built from TRBV2 and TRBJ1-1; D uncertain. Germline CDR1 SNHLY, CDR2 FYNNEI. The CDR3 has 15 residues. Trimming removed 4 bases from V and 1 base from J, with 13 bases in between.

This chain connects TRBV19 to TRBJ1-2; no definite D call. CDR1 and CDR2 (germline): LNHDA, SQIVND (reference sequence). This CDR3 contains 15 residues. V shed 2 bases and J shed 1 base, with 11 bases lying between them. CDR3 amino acids: CASSIRADHNYGYTF. In DNA, the CDR3 is TGTGCCAGTAGTATACGGGCGGATCATAACTATGGCTACACCTTC.

This chain links TRBV5-1 with TRBJ2-3, with TRBD2 matching 8 bases. This CDR3 contains 14 residues. Germline V lookup: CDR1 SGHRS, CDR2 YFSETQ. V lost 10 bases and J lost 7; bases outside the gene matches: 14. The CDR3, as DNA: TGCGCCGGATCGGCGGGAGGCCTGGGGAATACGCAGTATTTT. It encodes CAGSAGGLGNTQYF.

This clone has just one count. The chain links TRBV12-3 or TRBV12-4 to TRBJ1-1; D ambiguous. The CDR3 contains 13 residues. Deletions cut 2 bases from V and 4 bases from J, with 8 bases between. In nucleotides, the CDR3 is TGTGCCAGCAGTTTAAGGATGGTCACTGAAGCTTTCTTT. Its translation is CASSLRMVTEAFF.

Points on this clone: The same CDR3 is also encoded by other DNA sequences in this sample. The rearrangement links TRBV18 to TRBJ1-1; D is possibly TRBD1 (5 bases). With 6 bases removed from V and 1 base from J, the gap between germline ends came to 9 bases. Germline V gives CDR1 KGHSH, CDR2 LQKENI. The CDR3 covers 13 residues. CDR3 in amino acids: CASSPGQNTEAFF. The CDR3 coding sequence is TGTGCCAGCTCCCCTGGACAGAACACTGAAGCTTTCTTT.

The rearrangement uses TRBV10-1 and TRBJ2-4, with 9 bases aligning to TRBD1. In germline, CDR1 is WNHNN, CDR2 SYGVQD (reference sequence). This CDR3 has 13 residues. J was trimmed by 5 bases and V by 5 bases; bases with no gene match: 1. The CDR3 DNA is TGCGCCAGCAGTCGGGACAGGGAAAACATTCAGTACTTC. It translates to CASSRDRENIQYF.

The count of this clone is one. The chain uses TRBV6-5 and TRBJ1-5, with D tentatively TRBD1 (5 bases). Germline V gives CDR1 MNHEY, CDR2 SVGAGI. The CDR3 runs to 13 residues. Trimming took 6 bases from V and 4 from J, leaving 10 bases between them. DNA for the CDR3: TGTGCCAGCAGCACAGGAACTAATCAGCCCCAGCATTTT. Its protein product is CASSTGTNQPQHF.

The chain carries TRBV28 and TRBJ1-2; D perhaps matches TRBD1 (6 bases). The germline V and J ends were trimmed by 2 bases and 8 bases, with 9 bases remaining between them. Germline CDR1 and CDR2: MDHEN and SYDVKM. This CDR3 has 12 residues. The CDR3 nucleotides read TGTGCCAGCAGTTTACACACAGGGGGCTACACCTTC. It yields the protein CASSLHTGGYTF.

The chain combines TRBV27 with TRBJ1-1, with unresolved D. The V gene's germline CDR1 is MNHEY and CDR2 SMNVEV (reference sequence). The V gene lost 7 bases and the J gene lost 0 bases, with 9 bases spanning the gap. The CDR3 extends over 13 amino acids. CDR3 nucleotides: TGTGCCAGCATGGGGATGATGAACACTGAAGCTTTCTTT. Its protein product is CASMGMMNTEAFF.

This chain uses TRBV5-1 with TRBJ2-7, with TRBD2 as a possible D gene (5 bases). The CDR3 covers 15 residues. Trimming removed 2 bases from V and 5 bases from J, with 17 bases in between. CDR1 is SGHRS and CDR2 is YFSETQ in the germline V gene. The CDR3 reads CASSFEERSPDEQYF. DNA of the CDR3: TGCGCCAGCAGCTTTGAAGAGCGGTCTCCTGACGAGCAGTACTTC.

The chain employs TRBV6-1 and TRBJ2-1, with D perhaps TRBD1 (5 bases). V was shortened by 1 base and J by 0 bases, with 7 bases between the two germline ends. CDR1 MNHNS and CDR2 SASEGT come from the germline V gene. The CDR3 extends over 15 amino acids. The chain's CDR3 is CASSEGQSSYNEQFF. CDR3 nucleotide sequence: TGTGCCAGCAGTGAAGGACAGAGCTCCTACAATGAGCAGTTCTTC.

This clone appeared once. The chain is built from TRBV20-1 and TRBJ2-1; unclear D gene. CDR1 and CDR2 (germline): DFQATT, SNEGSKA (reference sequence). The V and J ends lost 5 bases and 10 bases respectively, with 12 bases between them. This CDR3 spans 11 amino acids. The CDR3 nucleotides are TGCAGTGCTCACCATCTCTCGGAGCAGTTCTTC. As protein: CSAHHLSEQFF.

V gene TRBV10-2 combines with J gene TRBJ1-6; D is uncertain. The length of the CDR3 is 14 residues. Germline CDR1 reads WSHSY; CDR2 reads SAAADI. V was shortened by 7 bases and J by 9 bases, with 16 bases between the two germline ends. The CDR3 sequence is CASTNLAEASPLHF. CDR3 in DNA: TGCGCCAGCACCAACCTCGCGGAGGCTTCACCCCTCCACTTT.

This clone was picked up one time. The chain carries TRBV18 and TRBJ1-1; TRBD1 matches at 8 bases. Trimming cost V 3 bases and J 5 bases; bases outside gene matches: 11. The CDR3 sequence is 16 residues long. Germline V gene lookup returns CDR1 KGHSH and CDR2 LQKENI. CDR3 sequence (DNA): TGTGCCAGCTCACCGGGGGCTCCAGGGGGCTTAACTGAAGCTTTCTTT. As protein: CASSPGAPGGLTEAFF. Using reference TRBV18 and TRBJ1-1 for the parts outside the CDR3, the full variable domain is NAGVMQNPRHLVRRRGQEARLRCSPMKGHSHVYWYRQLPEEGLKFMVYLQKENIIDESGMPKERFSAEFPKEGPSILRIQQVVRGDSAAYFCASSPGAPGGLTEAFFGQGTRLTVV.

The chain is built from TRBV11-2 and TRBJ1-1; D call uncertain. The CDR3 loop spans 15 amino acids. Between the trimmed V and J ends, which lost 5 bases and 1 base, there was a span of 14 bases. In germline, CDR1 is SGHAT, CDR2 FQNNGV. As DNA, the CDR3 is TGTGCCAGCAGCCAAAGGGTCAACTCGAACACTGAAGCTTTCTTT. Translated, it gives CASSQRVNSNTEAFF.

This clone has just one count. The chain combines TRBV19 with TRBJ2-2, with 7 bases that match TRBD2. The CDR3 spans 17 residues. The germline V gene has CDR1 LNHDA and CDR2 SQIVND (reference sequence). The J segment lost 3 bases and the V segment lost 4 bases, leaving 11 bases of the junction unmatched. DNA of the CDR3: TGTGCCAGTAGTACCCAGCTGTCAGCGGGATACACCGGGGAGCTGTTTTTT. This gives the protein CASSTQLSAGYTGELFF. Using reference TRBV19 and TRBJ2-2 for the parts outside the CDR3, the full variable domain is DGGITQSPKYLFRKEGQNVTLSCEQNLNHDAMYWYRQDPGQGLRLIYYSQIVNDFQKGDIAEGYSVSREKKESFPLTVTSAQKNPTAFYLCASSTQLSAGYTGELFFGEGSRLTVL.